These T cell receptor beta chains were read from a single sample in a study of T-cell memory formation after mild COVID-19. A single record per CDR3 protein comes from TCRdb applying MiXCR to the 5' RACE reads. The sample lists fewer than 250,000 distinct CDR3 sequences, around 25% seen once, with roughly 10% in the top ten. Input material: PBMCs or a T cell subset sorted from them (not recorded which). The receptors shown here come from an adult woman who had mild COVID-19 (a few samples of this study predate the infection). Cell type and time point are not known. The CDR3 runs from the conserved cysteine through the conserved F or W. The D gene is left open where the match is weak. Where a row states a size, it is once, few, many or the class of an expanded clone; other rows omit it.

size	J	D	V	DNA	CDR3
few	TRBJ2-3	TRBD2	TRBV5-1	TGCGCCAGCAGCCCTAGCGGAACTAGCACAGATACGCAGTATTTT	CASSPSGTSTDTQYF
-	TRBJ2-1	TRBD2	TRBV5-1	TGCGCCAGCAGCTCGGTGGGACTAGCGGCATTCTACAATGAGCAGTTCTTC	CASSSVGLAAFYNEQFF
-	TRBJ2-7	-	TRBV2	TGTGCCTCCGGGGGGCCGGGTACCTACGAGCAGTACTTC	CASGGPGTYEQYF
few	TRBJ2-2	-	TRBV12-3/TRBV12-4	TGTGCCAGCACCACCTTCCTGGGGACCGGGGAGCTGTTTTTT	CASTTFLGTGELFF
-	TRBJ2-5	-	TRBV12-3/TRBV12-4	TGTGCCAGCAGCCTCGAGACCGTAAAAGAGACCCAGTACTTC	CASSLETVKETQYF
-	TRBJ2-7	-	TRBV5-1	TGCGCCAGCAGCTTGACAGGTTCGAGCTGGGAGCAGTACTTC	CASSLTGSSWEQYF
-	TRBJ2-5	TRBD2	TRBV7-9	TGTGCCAGCGTCTTAATTGCTAGCGGGAGTGAGACCCAGTACTTC	CASVLIASGSETQYF
-	TRBJ1-2	-	TRBV7-9	TGTGCCAGCAGCTCCCCCGGGACACTAAACTATGGCTACACCTTC	CASSSPGTLNYGYTF
-	TRBJ2-1	-	TRBV6-6	TGTGCCAGCAGTTCGGGGGCCGTTGGGGGAGGGACATACAATGAGCAGTTCTTC	CASSSGAVGGGTYNEQFF
few	TRBJ1-1	-	TRBV12-3/TRBV12-4	TGTGCCAGCAGTTTGGGCACTGAAGCTTTCTTT	CASSLGTEAFF
few	TRBJ1-2	-	TRBV23-1	TGCGCCAGCAGTCAACGCAGGGAGCCGGACTATGGCTACACCTTC	CASSQRREPDYGYTF
-	TRBJ1-5	-	TRBV20-1	TGCAGTGCTGGGGCGGGAGGCAATCAGCCCCAGCATTTT	CSAGAGGNQPQHF
-	TRBJ2-3	-	TRBV7-9	TGTGCCAGCAGCTCACTGGAGACGAGCACAGATACGCAGTATTTT	CASSSLETSTDTQYF
few	TRBJ2-2	-	TRBV25-1	TGTGCCAGCAGTGACCAGGGCGTTCAGGCCGGGGAGCTGTTTTTT	CASSDQGVQAGELFF
-	TRBJ2-7	TRBD1	TRBV20-1	TGCAGTGCGCAGGAACACCGGGACAGGGATGGTAGCGGCTACGAGCAGTACTTC	CSAQEHRDRDGSGYEQYF
-	TRBJ2-1	-	TRBV7-9	TGTGACAGCAGCTTAGCGATAACCGGGACCCGAAATGAGCAGTTCTTC	CDSSLAITGTRNEQFF
-	TRBJ2-3	TRBD2	TRBV4-2	TGTGCCAGCAGCCAAGATCTTACAACTAGCGGGAGTAAAGCGGATACGCAGTATTTT	CASSQDLTTSGSKADTQYF
-	TRBJ1-2	-	TRBV7-2	TGTGCCAGCAGCCGGGAGAACTATGGCTACACCTTC	CASSRENYGYTF
-	TRBJ1-2	TRBD1	TRBV12-3/TRBV12-4	TGTGCCAGCAGCACAACAGGGGACTATGGCTACACCTTC	CASSTTGDYGYTF
-	TRBJ1-6	TRBD1	TRBV4-2	TGTGCCAGCAGCCAAGAACTCCCAGGGGGGTCACCCCTCCACTTT	CASSQELPGGSPLHF
few	TRBJ2-2	-	TRBV13	TGTGCCAGCAGCTTACCCGCCGGGCAGGCCTTGAACACCGGGGAGCTGTTTTTT	CASSLPAGQALNTGELFF
-	TRBJ2-3	-	TRBV6-5	TGTGCCAGCAGTTACGGCGAGAATTCCCCCACAGATACGCAGTATTTT	CASSYGENSPTDTQYF
-	TRBJ2-6	-	TRBV5-6	TGTGCCAGCAGTTTGGCCGGGAGCTGGTACGGGGCCAACGTCCTGACTTTC	CASSLAGSWYGANVLTF
-	TRBJ2-7	-	TRBV24-1	TGTGCCACCAGTGACCCAGGGTTATACGAGCAGTACTTC	CATSDPGLYEQYF
few	TRBJ2-1	TRBD2	TRBV4-2	TGTGCCAGCCCGACGGGGAGCGGGGTCAATGAGCAGTTCTTC	CASPTGSGVNEQFF
-	TRBJ1-2	-	TRBV13	TGTGCCAGCAGCTCCCAGGACAGCTATGGCTACACCTTC	CASSSQDSYGYTF
once	TRBJ1-2	-	TRBV12-3/TRBV12-4	TGTGCCAGCACCCGGACAGTCGGAGGCTACACCTTC	CASTRTVGGYTF
-	TRBJ1-2	-	TRBV7-2	TGTGCCAGCAGCCCCCTGGGAGGGGGATTCGGCTACACCTTC	CASSPLGGGFGYTF
few	TRBJ2-5	-	TRBV6-6	TGTGCCAGCATCCCTAGCGTCAACCAGGGGACCCAGTACTTC	CASIPSVNQGTQYF
few	TRBJ2-3	TRBD2	TRBV7-2	TGTGCCAGCAGCTTAGGTAGCGGGAGAACAGATACGCAGTATTTT	CASSLGSGRTDTQYF
few	TRBJ1-2	-	TRBV20-1	TGCAGTGCTAGGATGGGGGATTATGGCTACACCTTC	CSARMGDYGYTF
-	TRBJ2-5	-	TRBV20-1	TGCAGTGCTAGACCCAGGGAATTACCCGGGACTCAAAGGGAGACCCAGTACTTC	CSARPRELPGTQRETQYF
-	TRBJ2-7	-	TRBV7-8	TGTGCCAGCAGCTTAGCGCGTTTGGGATACAACGAGCAGTACTTC	CASSLARLGYNEQYF
few	TRBJ1-1	TRBD1	TRBV3-1	TGTGCCAGCAGCCAAGTAGGGGGCCGGACTGAAGCTTTCTTT	CASSQVGGRTEAFF
few	TRBJ2-5	-	TRBV20-1	TGCAGTGCTAGTAGAGAAGGGGGGCAGACTAGCCGTGGACCCAAAGAGACCCAGTACTTC	CSASREGGQTSRGPKETQYF
few	TRBJ2-2	-	TRBV4-1	TGCGCCAGCAGCCAAGCACCGAACACCGGGGAGCTGTTTTTT	CASSQAPNTGELFF
-	TRBJ2-7	TRBD1	TRBV13	TGTGCCAGCAGCGGGGACAGGGGGCGGAGCTCCTACGAGCAGTACTTC	CASSGDRGRSSYEQYF
-	TRBJ2-1	TRBD2	TRBV7-2	TGTGCCAGCAGCTTAGGGCTAGCGGCGAACAATGAGCAGTTCTTC	CASSLGLAANNEQFF
-	TRBJ2-3	-	TRBV20-1	TGCAGTGCTAGTGTGCGTCCTACAGATACGCAGTATTTT	CSASVRPTDTQYF
many	TRBJ1-3	-	TRBV5-1	TGCGCCAGCAGGGAGGGGTCCTCAACGTCAGGAAACACCATATATTTT	CASREGSSTSGNTIYF
few	TRBJ1-2	-	TRBV6-2/TRBV6-3	TGTGCCAGCAGAAAAAAACTTCGGGACATCCATGGCTACACCTTC	CASRKKLRDIHGYTF
few	TRBJ2-2	-	TRBV12-3/TRBV12-4	TGTGCCAGCAGTTTAAGCGTGGGGAACACCGGGGAGCTGTTTTTT	CASSLSVGNTGELFF
-	TRBJ1-5	-	TRBV30	TGTGCCTGGAGTGTACAGGGCAGCAGGCCCCAGCATTTT	CAWSVQGSRPQHF
-	TRBJ2-7	TRBD1	TRBV27	TGTGCCGTACATTTAGGGACAGACGACTACGAGCAGTACTTC	CAVHLGTDDYEQYF
-	TRBJ2-7	-	TRBV5-1	TGCGCCAGCAGCTTGGCCCAGGGCTACGAGCAGTACTTC	CASSLAQGYEQYF
-	TRBJ1-5	-	TRBV5-1	TGCGCCAGCAGCTTGGGGGATGGCCGGGGACAGCCCCAGCATTTT	CASSLGDGRGQPQHF